A single sample gave rise to the 31 T cell receptor beta chains below, sequenced in a study of beta chain features in type 1 diabetes. The sequenced template was cDNA made from the entire isolated RNA. Measured with immunoSEQ multiplex PCR; TCRdb has only the in-frame clones, and not every one. This table has roughly 150,000 clones, around 9.7% appearing once. Findings and limits, study-wide: Shorter TCRB CDR3s, moderately but significantly so, marked every one of the four CD4+ subsets in Type 1 diabetes patients.

Their cognate antigens are unknown. The specimen was central memory CD4+ T cells from blood. These receptors originate from a woman in her twenties or thirties with type 1 diabetes.

The chain joins TRBV2 to TRBJ1-5, with 7 positions matching TRBD1. From germline, CDR1 is SNHLY and CDR2 FYNNEI. Trimming cost V 7 bases and J 6 bases; bases outside gene matches: 12. The CDR3 contains 15 residues. In nucleotides, the CDR3 is TGTGCCAGCAATTCGGAGACAGGGCTTGGTCAGCCCCAGCATTTT. The encoded protein is CASNSETGLGQPQHF. The variable domain in full, with the rest retrieved from reference TRBV2 and TRBJ1-5, is EPEVTQTPSHQVTQMGQEVILRCVPISNHLYFYWYRQILGQKVEFLVSFYNNEISEKSEIFDDQFSVERPDGSNFTLKIRSTKLEDSAMYFCASNSETGLGQPQHFGDGTRLSIL.

This clone was counted at least ten times. The V gene is TRBV7-9, the J gene TRBJ2-5; possibly TRBD2 for D (6 bases). The CDR3 spans 14 residues. The germline V and J ends were trimmed by 4 bases and 5 bases, with 14 bases remaining between them. Per germline, CDR1 SEHNR and CDR2 FQNEAQ (reference sequence). The CDR3 DNA reads TGTGCCAGCAGCTGGAAGAGGAGGGAGGAGACCCAGTACTTC. It translates to CASSWKRREETQYF.

CDR3: CASKIREGGAYEQYF. The CDR3 coding sequence is TGTGCCAGCAAGATTCGGGAGGGTGGGGCCTACGAGCAGTACTTC. This chain links TRBV2 with TRBJ2-7, with 8 nucleotides matching TRBD2. The CDR3 consists of 15 residues. The trim removed 7 bases at V and 2 bases at J, leaving 10 bases unmatched. Germline V gives CDR1 SNHLY, CDR2 FYNNEI.

This clone was observed a handful of times. The V and J genes are TRBV7-3 and TRBJ2-2; 7 nucleotides match TRBD2. The CDR3 loop spans 15 amino acids. Trimming took 3 bases from V and 5 from J; bases not matched to a gene: 6. The germline CDR1 and CDR2 sequences are SGHTA and FQGTGA. CDR3 coding DNA: TGTGCCAGCAGCTTCGGTCCGGGAGGAACCGGGGAGCTGTTTTTT. Its translation is CASSFGPGGTGELFF.

Only a few counts were recorded for this clone. This chain links TRBV28 with TRBJ2-7, with D possibly matching TRBD2 (5 bases). Trimming pared 5 bases from V and 3 bases from J, leaving 17 bases between. Per germline, CDR1 MDHEN and CDR2 SYDVKM. This CDR3 has 15 residues. CDR3 residues: CASSAPGSMSYEQYF. DNA for the CDR3: TGTGCCAGCAGTGCCCCGGGGTCGATGAGCTACGAGCAGTACTTC.

This chain joins TRBV7-6 and TRBJ2-1, with TRBD2 matching over 8 bases. The ends lost 3 bases at V and 6 bases at J; junction bases unmatched: 10. Germline assignment: CDR1 SGHVS and CDR2 FNYEAQ. The CDR3 runs 16 residues. The DNA of the CDR3 is TGTGCCAGCAGCTTGAGTATGGGCCTAGCGGGCAATGAGCAGTTCTTC. Its translation: CASSLSMGLAGNEQFF. Variable domain in full (rest from reference TRBV7-6 and TRBJ2-1): GAGVSQSPRYKVTKRGQDVALRCDPISGHVSLYWYRQALGQGPEFLTYFNYEAQQDKSGLPNDRFSAERPEGSISTLTIQRTEQRDSAMYRCASSLSMGLAGNEQFFGPGTRLTVL.

This clone was picked up a small number of times. This chain uses TRBV28 with TRBJ1-5, with 8 bases that match TRBD1. The V gene end was trimmed by 6 bases and the J gene end by 0 bases; junction bases not matched to a gene: 7. This CDR3 has 16 amino acids. The germline V gene has CDR1 MDHEN and CDR2 SYDVKM. The CDR3: CASRGRTGNSNQPQHF. Here the CDR3 DNA reads TGTGCCAGCAGAGGGAGGACAGGGAATAGCAATCAGCCCCAGCATTTT.

Concerning this clone itself: Compared with germline, one end of the junction differs, possibly owing to a read error. The chain carries TRBV4-1 and TRBJ2-7, with TRBD2 matching over 11 bases. Germline CDR1 MGHRA, CDR2 YSYEKL. This CDR3 contains 16 residues. CDR3 in amino acids: CASSHAGTSGSYEQYF. DNA of the CDR3: TGTGCCAGCAGCCACGCGGGGACTAGCGGTTCCTACGAGCAGTACTTC.

A few counts support this clone. The genes are TRBV5-1 and TRBJ2-7, with 11 bases lining up with TRBD2. Trimming removed 7 bases from V and 5 bases from J; junction bases left unmatched: 8. The CDR3 has 14 amino acids. Germline assignment: CDR1 SGHRS and CDR2 YFSETQ. CDR3: CASSKLAGENEQYF. The CDR3 nucleotides read TGCGCCAGCTCCAAACTAGCGGGAGAAAACGAGCAGTACTTC.

This clone came up a few times. This chain joins TRBV7-9 and TRBJ2-2; D not certain. The V gene's germline CDR1 is SEHNR and CDR2 FQNEAQ (reference sequence). Trimming removed 3 bases at V and 6 bases at J, with 5 bases between. The CDR3 runs 12 residues. The CDR3 spells CASSFSSGELFF. CDR3 nucleotide sequence: TGTGCCAGCAGCTTTAGCTCCGGGGAGCTGTTTTTT.

This clone was seen a few times. The V gene is TRBV6-1, the J gene TRBJ2-1; 11 positions agree with TRBD2. This CDR3 contains 15 residues. The germline V gene encodes CDR1 MNHNS and CDR2 SASEGT. The junction had 4 bases not matched to a gene; V was cut back by 6 bases and J by 3 bases. The CDR3 loop reads CASSSGLADYNEQFF. The CDR3 DNA is TGTGCCAGCAGCTCGGGACTAGCGGACTACAATGAGCAGTTCTTC.

The gene calls are TRBV30 and TRBJ1-2, with a possible D match to TRBD1 (6 bases). Trimming took 3 bases from V and 8 from J, leaving 16 bases between them. Germline V gene lookup returns CDR1 GTSNPN and CDR2 SVGIG (reference sequence). The CDR3 is 13 residues long. The CDR3 DNA is TGTGCCTGGAGCCGGGCAACAGGGAGCGGCTACACCTTC. It specifies CAWSRATGSGYTF.

V and J are TRBV7-8 and TRBJ1-5; weak D call: TRBD1 (6 bases). The CDR3 is 16 residues long. V was pared by 1 base and J by 5 bases, with 15 bases between. Germline V gives CDR1 SGHVS, CDR2 FQNEAQ. CDR3 DNA sequence: TGTGCCAGCAGCTTAGTAGTGGGGACACTGTATCAGCCCCAGCATTTT. This encodes CASSLVVGTLYQPQHF.

This chain joins TRBV5-1 and TRBJ1-1; tentatively, D is TRBD1 (5 bases). CDR1 is SGHRS, CDR2 YFSETQ, per germline. Trimming shortened V by 1 base and J by 4 bases, and 11 bases separated the two germline ends. The CDR3 contains 14 residues. The CDR3 DNA sequence: TGCGCCAGCAGCTTGTCGGCGGGGACCACTGAAGCTTTCTTT. It is translated as CASSLSAGTTEAFF.

The sample holds one count of this clone. The chain employs TRBV7-9 and TRBJ2-1; 7 nucleotides align to TRBD2. From germline, CDR1 is SEHNR and CDR2 FQNEAQ (reference sequence). The CDR3 has 16 residues. V trimming: 5 bases; J trimming: 5 bases; junction bases outside the gene matches: 12. CDR3 nucleotides: TGTGCCAGCAGCCCCATGGGCGGGAGACTAAACAATGAGCAGTTCTTC. Translation: CASSPMGGRLNNEQFF.

This clone was seen more than once but under ten times. J is TRBJ2-2 and V is TRBV5-1; 10 nucleotides align to TRBD2. V shed 0 bases, J shed 4 bases, and the junction held 9 bases outside the gene matches. The V gene's germline CDR1 is SGHRS and CDR2 YFSETQ. CDR3 length equals 18 residues. The DNA for the CDR3 is TGCGCCAGCAGCTTGGCTAGCGGGAGCGTCTTGGTCACCGGGGAGCTGTTTTTT. It is translated as CASSLASGSVLVTGELFF.

The gene calls are TRBV4-1 and TRBJ2-3, with D perhaps matching TRBD2 (6 bases). V shed 0 bases and J shed 6 bases, with 16 bases lying between them. Germline CDR1 is MGHRA and CDR2 is YSYEKL. This CDR3 spans 16 amino acids. The CDR3 sequence: CASSQDSAGRYDTQYF. For the CDR3, the DNA is TGCGCCAGCAGCCAAGATTCAGCGGGTCGGTACGATACGCAGTATTTT.

The genes are TRBV6-6 and TRBJ1-1; 8 bases are shared with TRBD1. The germline V gene has CDR1 MNHNY and CDR2 SVGAGI (reference sequence). J lost 4 bases, V lost 7 bases, and 5 bases had no gene match. The CDR3 sequence is 13 residues long. As DNA, the CDR3 is TGTGCCAGCACCGGAACAGGGGGCACTGAAGCTTTCTTT. Translating gives CASTGTGGTEAFF.

This clone has more than one count but fewer than ten. The chain employs TRBV23-1 and TRBJ2-7; 11 bases align to TRBD1. TRBV23-1 is designated an ORF whose function remains uncertain. After removal of 6 bases from V and 1 base from J, the junction contained 5 bases not matched to a gene. The CDR3 consists of 15 residues. CDR3 DNA sequence: TGCGCCAGCAGCTCCGGGACAGGGGGTTCCTACGAGCAGTACTTC. Residues: CASSSGTGGSYEQYF.

The chain combines TRBV18 with TRBJ2-1; D possibly corresponds to TRBD2 (6 bases). CDR1 KGHSH and CDR2 LQKENI come from the germline V gene. V shed 6 bases and J shed 8 bases, with 11 bases lying between them. The CDR3 sequence is 12 residues long. As DNA, the CDR3 is TGTGCCAGCTCTCCCCCGGGGGATGAGCAGTTCTTC. Residues: CASSPPGDEQFF.

The chain couples TRBV5-4 to TRBJ2-3; a possible D gene is TRBD2 (5 bases). This CDR3 is 15 amino acids long. CDR1 is SGHNT, CDR2 YYREEE, per germline (reference sequence). The V gene lost 2 bases and the J gene lost 0 bases, with 10 bases spanning the gap. The CDR3 reads CASSFGSVSTDTQYF. Written as DNA, the CDR3 is TGTGCCAGCAGCTTCGGTAGCGTTAGCACAGATACGCAGTATTTT.

This clone was counted only a few times. The V gene is TRBV29-1, the J gene TRBJ2-1; 11 nucleotides agree with TRBD1. The CDR3 has 16 residues. CDR1 is SQVTM, CDR2 ANQGSEA, per germline. Trimming cost V 0 bases and J 0 bases; bases outside gene matches: 1. The chain's CDR3 is CSVEEGTGGSYNEQFF. CDR3 DNA: TGCAGCGTTGAAGAGGGGACAGGGGGCTCCTACAATGAGCAGTTCTTC.

The chain has TRBV7-2 and TRBJ2-1; tentatively, D is TRBD1 (6 bases). V was clipped by 5 bases and J by 10 bases, with 6 bases between them. Germline assignment: CDR1 SGHTA and CDR2 FQGNSA. This CDR3 contains 10 residues. This chain's CDR3 is CASSGQEQFF. The CDR3 nucleotides read TGTGCCAGCAGCGGACAGGAGCAGTTCTTC.

This rearrangement joins TRBV4-1 to TRBJ2-1; 11 nucleotides align to TRBD2. Germline lookup yields CDR1 MGHRA and CDR2 YSYEKL. V shed 6 bases and J 5 bases; nucleotides not matched to a gene: 6. This CDR3 is 15 amino acids long. The CDR3 DNA follows: TGCGCCAGCAGTCCCTCTAGCGGGAGGAACAATGAGCAGTTCTTC. Translating it yields CASSPSSGRNNEQFF.

The V and J genes are TRBV7-3 and TRBJ2-3, with a weak D call TRBD2 (7 bases). The CDR3 covers 13 residues. Between the trimmed V and J ends, which lost 7 bases and 7 bases, there was a span of 15 bases. Germline values: CDR1 SGHTA, CDR2 FQGTGA. CDR3 residues: CASTPGGLNTQYF. The CDR3 DNA reads as TGTGCCAGCACCCCCGGGGGGCTCAATACGCAGTATTTT.

The table lists this clone with a few counts. The rearrangement links TRBV11-2 to TRBJ1-4, with 9 bases matching TRBD1. Trimming cost V 5 bases and J 6 bases; bases outside gene matches: 4. Germline loops: CDR1 SGHAT, CDR2 FQNNGV. There are 14 residues in the CDR3. CDR3 in amino acids: CASSAGQGDEKLFF. DNA for the CDR3: TGTGCCAGCAGCGCGGGACAGGGCGATGAAAAACTGTTTTTT.

This clone was observed a few times. This chain joins TRBV4-2 and TRBJ2-3, with TRBD2 matching over 13 bases. The V and J ends lost 5 bases and 1 base, in that order; junction bases with no gene match: 12. Germline V gene data show CDR1 as LGHNA and CDR2 as YNFKEQ. The CDR3 totals 19 residues. The CDR3 region has the DNA TGTGCCAGCAGCGGATACGGGACTAGCGGGACGGCTGGCACAGATACGCAGTATTTT. Amino acid sequence: CASSGYGTSGTAGTDTQYF.

This sequence joins TRBV27 and TRBJ2-1; tentative D call: TRBD1 (5 bases). CDR1 is MNHEY and CDR2 is SMNVEV in the germline V gene (reference sequence). The CDR3 is made up of 15 amino acids. V was cut by 6 bases and J by 6 bases, with 18 bases left in between. As DNA, the CDR3 is TGTGCCAGCAGATCTTTACGCCAGGGCTTCAATGAGCAGTTCTTC. This encodes CASRSLRQGFNEQFF.

This chain links TRBV4-2 with TRBJ2-3, with 13 bases matching TRBD2. CDR3 length equals 16 residues. Germline lookup yields CDR1 LGHNA and CDR2 YNFKEQ. The V segment lost 0 bases and the J segment 6 bases; nucleotides outside the gene matches: 3. CDR3 sequence: CASSQELAGGHDTQYF. The CDR3 DNA follows: TGTGCCAGCAGCCAAGAACTAGCGGGAGGGCACGATACGCAGTATTTT.

There are a few counts of this clone. J is TRBJ2-6 and V is TRBV30; D might be TRBD1 (5 bases). From germline, CDR1 is GTSNPN and CDR2 SVGIG (reference sequence). This CDR3 is built from 14 residues. The ends were cut back, 4 bases at V and 2 bases at J, with 9 bases in the middle. As DNA, the CDR3 is TGTGCCTGGAAGCTGGGGCCTGGGGCCAACGTCCTGACTTTC. Translation: CAWKLGPGANVLTF.

V and J are TRBV19 and TRBJ2-7, with 10 bases matching TRBD1. Unmatched junction bases numbered 9, after V lost 5 bases and J lost 5 bases. CDR3 length: 15 amino acids. Germline V gives CDR1 LNHDA, CDR2 SQIVND (reference sequence). The CDR3 bases are TGTGCCAGTAGTGCACTGGGACAGGGGTACGACGAGCAGTACTTC. Translating gives CASSALGQGYDEQYF.